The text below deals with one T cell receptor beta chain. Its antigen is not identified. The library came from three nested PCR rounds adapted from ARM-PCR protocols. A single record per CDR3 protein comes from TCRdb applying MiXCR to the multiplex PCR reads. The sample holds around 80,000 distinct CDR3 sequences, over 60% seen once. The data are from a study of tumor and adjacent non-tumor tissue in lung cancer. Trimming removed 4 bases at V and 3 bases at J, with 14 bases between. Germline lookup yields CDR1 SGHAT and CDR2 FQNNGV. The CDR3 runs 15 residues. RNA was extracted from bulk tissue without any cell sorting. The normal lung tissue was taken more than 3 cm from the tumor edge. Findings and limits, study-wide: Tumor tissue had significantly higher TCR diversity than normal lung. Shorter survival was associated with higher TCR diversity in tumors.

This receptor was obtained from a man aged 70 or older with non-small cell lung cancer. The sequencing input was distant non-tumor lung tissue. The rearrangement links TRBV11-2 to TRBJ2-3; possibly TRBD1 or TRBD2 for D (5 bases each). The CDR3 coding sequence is TGTGCCAGCAGCTACCGGGACCCCCCGACAGATACGCAGTATTTT. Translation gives CASSYRDPPTDTQYF.